The rows below give T cell receptor beta chains drawn from one sample of a study of response to subunit inactivated influenza vaccine. TCRdb processed the RT-PCR reads anew with MiXCR; each CDR3 protein has one entry. The sample holds about 800,000 distinct CDR3 sequences, 21% seen once. The material was PBMCs from blood, obtained 5 to 6 days after vaccination. Source of these receptors: a man in his fifties or sixties who received an inactivated influenza vaccine. The CDR3 runs from the conserved cysteine through the conserved F or W. D genes are given only for firm matches. Only part of the rows carry a size: once, few, many, or a class if the clone is expanded.

TRBD1	TRBV7-2	few	TRBJ1-2	TGTGCCAGCAGCTTAGCCCCTCCGGGACAGGGCCCTTACTATGGCTACACCTTC	CASSLAPPGQGPYYGYTF
-	TRBV27	-	TRBJ2-7	TGTGCCAGCAGTTTATATTCCCAGACTAGCTACGAGCAGTACTTC	CASSLYSQTSYEQYF
-	TRBV5-1	few	TRBJ2-7	TGCGCCAGCAGCTTGACATCCCTTTTGGGCGAGCAGTACTTC	CASSLTSLLGEQYF
TRBD2	TRBV7-2	few	TRBJ2-7	TGTGCCAGCAGCCTAGGGCGGGTCGGACTAGCGGGGCGAGAGCAGTACTTC	CASSLGRVGLAGREQYF
TRBD1	TRBV7-6	few	TRBJ1-4	TGTGCCAGCAGCTTAGCTTCGACAGGGGTGGAAAAACTGTTTTTT	CASSLASTGVEKLFF
-	TRBV6-1	-	TRBJ2-3	TGTGCCAGCAGTCCCGGAGCCCCAGATACGCAGTATTTT	CASSPGAPDTQYF
-	TRBV19	few	TRBJ2-2	TGTGCCAGTAGTATCGGGGATGCCGGGGAGCTGTTTTTT	CASSIGDAGELFF
-	TRBV15	many	TRBJ2-3	TGTGCCACCAGCAGAGGAACGACTCGCACAGATACGCAGTATTTT	CATSRGTTRTDTQYF
-	TRBV5-6	few	TRBJ2-2	TGTGCCAGCAGCGCACGCCCCGGGGACACCGGGGAGCTGTTTTTT	CASSARPGDTGELFF
-	TRBV2	-	TRBJ1-2	TGTGCCAGCAGGCTGACTTCTAACTATGGCTACACCTTC	CASRLTSNYGYTF
-	TRBV7-9	few	TRBJ2-5	TGTGCCGGAAGGCGGGGCAGCCAAGAGACCCAGTACTTC	CAGRRGSQETQYF
-	TRBV6-2/TRBV6-3	-	TRBJ2-3	TGTGCCAGCATGGGGACGGGCACAGATACGCAGTATTTT	CASMGTGTDTQYF
TRBD1	TRBV20-1	-	TRBJ2-7	TGCAGTGCTCCCACACAGGGGGCTAACGACGAGCAGTACTTC	CSAPTQGANDEQYF
-	TRBV28	few	TRBJ2-3	TGTGCCAGCAGCCAACCAGGGGGGCGGGGCACAGATACGCAGTATTTT	CASSQPGGRGTDTQYF
-	TRBV7-2	few	TRBJ1-5	TGTGCCAGCAGCCCCCCGGGGTGGGAGCCCCAGCATTTT	CASSPPGWEPQHF
-	TRBV20-1	few	TRBJ2-5	TGCAGTGCTAGAGGGTGGCAGGTGCAAGAGACCCAGTACTTC	CSARGWQVQETQYF